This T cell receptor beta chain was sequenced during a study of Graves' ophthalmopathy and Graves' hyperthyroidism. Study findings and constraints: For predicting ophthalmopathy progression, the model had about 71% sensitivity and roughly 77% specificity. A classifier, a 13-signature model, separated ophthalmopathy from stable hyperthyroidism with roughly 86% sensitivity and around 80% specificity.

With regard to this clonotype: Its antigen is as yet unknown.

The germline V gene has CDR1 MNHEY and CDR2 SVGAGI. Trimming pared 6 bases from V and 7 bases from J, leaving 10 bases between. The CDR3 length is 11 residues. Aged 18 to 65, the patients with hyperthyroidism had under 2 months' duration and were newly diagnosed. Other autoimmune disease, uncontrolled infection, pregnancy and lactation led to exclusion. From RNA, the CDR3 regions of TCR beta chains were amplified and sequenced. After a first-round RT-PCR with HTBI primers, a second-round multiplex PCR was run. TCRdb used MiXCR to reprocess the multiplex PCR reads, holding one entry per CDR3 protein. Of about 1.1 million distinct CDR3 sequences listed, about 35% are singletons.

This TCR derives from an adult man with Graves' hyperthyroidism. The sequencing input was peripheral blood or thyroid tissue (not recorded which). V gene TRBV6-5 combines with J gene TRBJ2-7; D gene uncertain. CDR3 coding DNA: TGTGCCAGCAGCCGAGACACGGAGCAGTACTTC. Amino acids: CASSRDTEQYF.